The entry below gives a single T cell receptor beta chain sequence along with its context. Germline CDR1 MDHEN, CDR2 SYDVKM. The CDR3 is made up of 12 amino acids. V shed 6 bases and J shed 4 bases, with 9 bases lying between them. The sample belongs to a study of blood T cell repertoires in COVID-19. The protocol was immunoSEQ multiplex PCR, while the TCRdb copy is restricted to in-frame clones and leaves out a portion. The sample contains under 200,000 clones, roughly 88% of which appear only once. Sequences were obtained from peripheral blood. The chain carries TRBV28 and TRBJ1-2, with no clear D. This receptor was obtained from a young man with COVID-19, enrolled during active disease. The CDR3 loop is CASRSGVYGYTF. The CDR3 DNA is TGTGCCAGCAGATCAGGTGTCTATGGCTACACCTTC.